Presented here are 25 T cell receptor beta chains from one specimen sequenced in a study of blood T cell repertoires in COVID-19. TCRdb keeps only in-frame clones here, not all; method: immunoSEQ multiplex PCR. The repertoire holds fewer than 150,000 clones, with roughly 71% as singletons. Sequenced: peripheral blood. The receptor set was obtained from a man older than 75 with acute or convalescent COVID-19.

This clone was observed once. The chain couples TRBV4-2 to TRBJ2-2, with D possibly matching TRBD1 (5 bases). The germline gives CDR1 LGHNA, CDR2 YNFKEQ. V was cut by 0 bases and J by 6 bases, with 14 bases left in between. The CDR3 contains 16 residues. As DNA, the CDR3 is TGTGCCAGCAGCCAAGATAACCAGGGTGGTGCCGGGGAGCTGTTTTTT. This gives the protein CASSQDNQGGAGELFF.

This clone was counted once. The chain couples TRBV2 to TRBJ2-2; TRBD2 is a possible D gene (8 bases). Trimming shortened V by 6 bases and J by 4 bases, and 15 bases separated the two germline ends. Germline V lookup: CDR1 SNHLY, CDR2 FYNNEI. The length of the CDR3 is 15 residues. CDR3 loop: CASSGRGRGTGELFF. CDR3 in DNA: TGTGCCAGCAGCGGGAGGGGGCGAGGCACCGGGGAGCTGTTTTTT.

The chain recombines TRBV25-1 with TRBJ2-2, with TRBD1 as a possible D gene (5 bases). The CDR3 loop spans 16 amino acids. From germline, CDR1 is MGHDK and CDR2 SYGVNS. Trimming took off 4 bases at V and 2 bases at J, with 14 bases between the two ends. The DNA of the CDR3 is TGTGCCAGCAGTGTCGCAAGACAGTTTAACACCGGGGAGCTGTTTTTT. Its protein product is CASSVARQFNTGELFF.

The CDR3 DNA reads TGTGCCAGCAGCGCCGACAGGGGTGGCAATTCACCCCTCCACTTT. Amino acid sequence: CASSADRGGNSPLHF. The chain has TRBV7-6 and TRBJ1-6, with TRBD1 matching over 8 bases. CDR3 length: 15 amino acids. Germline CDR1 is SGHVS and CDR2 is FNYEAQ. J lost 7 bases, V lost 5 bases, and 7 bases had no gene match.

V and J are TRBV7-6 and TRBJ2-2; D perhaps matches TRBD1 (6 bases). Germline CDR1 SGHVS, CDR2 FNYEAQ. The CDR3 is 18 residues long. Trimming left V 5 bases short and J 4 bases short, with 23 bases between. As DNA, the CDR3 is TGTGCCAGCAGCCGTACAGTCCAACAGGGCTTTGGCACCGGGGAGCTGTTTTTT. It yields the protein CASSRTVQQGFGTGELFF.

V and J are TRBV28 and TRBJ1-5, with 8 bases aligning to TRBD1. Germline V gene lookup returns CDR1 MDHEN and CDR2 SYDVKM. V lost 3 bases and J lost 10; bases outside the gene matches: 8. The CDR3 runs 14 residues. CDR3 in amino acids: CASSFGTGGLPQHF. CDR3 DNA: TGTGCCAGCAGTTTCGGGACAGGTGGGCTCCCCCAGCATTTT.

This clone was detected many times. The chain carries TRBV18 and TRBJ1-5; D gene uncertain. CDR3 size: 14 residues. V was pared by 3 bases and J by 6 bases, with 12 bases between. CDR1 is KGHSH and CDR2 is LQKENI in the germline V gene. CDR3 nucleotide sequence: TGTGCCAGCTCACCGGAGGGTAAGAGTCAGCCCCAGCATTTT. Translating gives CASSPEGKSQPQHF.

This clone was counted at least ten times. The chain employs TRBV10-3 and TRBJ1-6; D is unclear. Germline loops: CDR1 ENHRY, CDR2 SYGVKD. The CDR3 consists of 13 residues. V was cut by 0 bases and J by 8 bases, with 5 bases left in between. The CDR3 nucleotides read TGTGCCATCAGTGAGTCGCGCGATTCACCCCTCCACTTT. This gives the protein CAISESRDSPLHF.

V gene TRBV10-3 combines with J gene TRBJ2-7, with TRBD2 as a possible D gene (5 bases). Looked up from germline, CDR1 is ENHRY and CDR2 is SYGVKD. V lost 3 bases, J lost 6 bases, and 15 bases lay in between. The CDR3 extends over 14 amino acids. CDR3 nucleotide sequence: TGTGCCATCAGTGAACGGCGGGTTGAATCCGAGCAGTACTTC. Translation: CAISERRVESEQYF.

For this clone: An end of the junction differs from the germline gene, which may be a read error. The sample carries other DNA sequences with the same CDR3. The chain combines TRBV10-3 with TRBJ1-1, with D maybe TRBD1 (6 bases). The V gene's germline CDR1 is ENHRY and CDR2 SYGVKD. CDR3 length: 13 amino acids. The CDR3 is CAISERGDTEAFF. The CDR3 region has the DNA TGTGCCATCAGTGAGCGGGGGGACACTGAGGCTTTCTTT.

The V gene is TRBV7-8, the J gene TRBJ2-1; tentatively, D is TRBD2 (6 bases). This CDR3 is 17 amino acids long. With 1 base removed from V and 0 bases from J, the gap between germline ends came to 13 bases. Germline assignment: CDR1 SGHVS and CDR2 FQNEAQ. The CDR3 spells CASSLGLGRSSYNEQFF. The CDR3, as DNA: TGTGCCAGCAGCTTAGGACTTGGGAGGAGCTCCTACAATGAGCAGTTCTTC.

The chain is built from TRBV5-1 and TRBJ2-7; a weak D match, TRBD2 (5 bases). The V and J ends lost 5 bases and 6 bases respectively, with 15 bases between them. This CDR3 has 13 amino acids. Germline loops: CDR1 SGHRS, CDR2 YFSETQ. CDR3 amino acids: CASRVGGGREQYF. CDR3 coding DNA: TGCGCCAGCAGGGTCGGAGGTGGGCGCGAGCAGTACTTC.

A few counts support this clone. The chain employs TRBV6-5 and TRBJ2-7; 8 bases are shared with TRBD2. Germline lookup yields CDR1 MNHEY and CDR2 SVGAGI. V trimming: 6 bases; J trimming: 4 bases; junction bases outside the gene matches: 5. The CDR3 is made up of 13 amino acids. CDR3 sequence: CASSSSGGYEQYF. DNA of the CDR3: TGTGCCAGCAGCTCTTCGGGGGGGTACGAGCAGTACTTC.

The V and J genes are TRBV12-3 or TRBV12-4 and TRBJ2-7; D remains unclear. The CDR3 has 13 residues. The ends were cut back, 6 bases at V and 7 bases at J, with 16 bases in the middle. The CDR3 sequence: CASSPSRSREQYF. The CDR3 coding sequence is TGTGCCAGCAGCCCCTCTCGGAGCCGGGAGCAGTACTTC.

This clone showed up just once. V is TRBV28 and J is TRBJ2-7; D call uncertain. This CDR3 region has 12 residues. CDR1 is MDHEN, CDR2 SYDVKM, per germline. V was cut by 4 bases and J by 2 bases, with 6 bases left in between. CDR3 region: CASSSTTYEQYF. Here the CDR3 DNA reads TGTGCCAGCAGTTCTACCACCTACGAGCAGTACTTC. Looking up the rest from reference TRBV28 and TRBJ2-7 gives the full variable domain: DVKVTQSSRYLVKRTGEKVFLECVQDMDHENMFWYRQDPGLGLRLIYFSYDVKMKEKGDIPEGYSVSREKKERFSLILESASTNQTSMYLCASSSTTYEQYFGPGTRLTVT.

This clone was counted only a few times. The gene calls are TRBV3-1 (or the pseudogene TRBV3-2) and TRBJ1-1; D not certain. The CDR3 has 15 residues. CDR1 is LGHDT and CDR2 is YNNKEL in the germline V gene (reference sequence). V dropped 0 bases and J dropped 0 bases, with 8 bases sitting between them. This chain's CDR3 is CASSQDQYMNTEAFF. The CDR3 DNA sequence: TGTGCCAGCAGCCAAGATCAGTACATGAACACTGAAGCTTTCTTT.

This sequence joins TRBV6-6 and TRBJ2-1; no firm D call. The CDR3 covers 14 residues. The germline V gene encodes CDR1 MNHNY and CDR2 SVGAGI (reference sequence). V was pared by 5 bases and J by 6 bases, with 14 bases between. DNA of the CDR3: TGTGCCAGCAGTCCTCCTGGCAGGTCCAATGAGCAGTTCTTC. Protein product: CASSPPGRSNEQFF.

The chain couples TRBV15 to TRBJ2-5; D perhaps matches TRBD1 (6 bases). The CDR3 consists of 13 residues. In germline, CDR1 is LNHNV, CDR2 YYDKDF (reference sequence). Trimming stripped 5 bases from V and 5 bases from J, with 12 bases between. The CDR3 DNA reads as TGTGCCACCAGCTTACAGGGTGCGGAGACCCAGTACTTC. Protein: CATSLQGAETQYF.

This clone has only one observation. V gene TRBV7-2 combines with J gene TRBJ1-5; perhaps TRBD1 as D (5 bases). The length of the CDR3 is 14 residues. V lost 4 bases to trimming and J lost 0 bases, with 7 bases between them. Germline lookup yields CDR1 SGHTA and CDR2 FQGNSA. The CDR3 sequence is CASSSDSSNQPQHF. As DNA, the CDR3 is TGTGCCAGCAGCTCCGACAGTAGCAATCAGCCCCAGCATTTT.

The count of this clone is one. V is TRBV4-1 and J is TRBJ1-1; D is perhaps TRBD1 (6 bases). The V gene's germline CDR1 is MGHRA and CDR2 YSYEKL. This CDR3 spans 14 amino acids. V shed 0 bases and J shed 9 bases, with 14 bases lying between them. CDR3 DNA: TGCGCCAGCAGCCAAGATATTGGACAGTTCCAAGCTTTCTTT. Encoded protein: CASSQDIGQFQAFF.

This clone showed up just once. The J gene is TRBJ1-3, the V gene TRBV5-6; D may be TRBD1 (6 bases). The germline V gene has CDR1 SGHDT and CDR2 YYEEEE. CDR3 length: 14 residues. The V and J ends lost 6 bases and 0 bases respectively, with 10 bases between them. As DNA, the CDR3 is TGTGCCAGCACCGGACAGAGCTCTGGAAACACCATATATTTT. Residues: CASTGQSSGNTIYF.

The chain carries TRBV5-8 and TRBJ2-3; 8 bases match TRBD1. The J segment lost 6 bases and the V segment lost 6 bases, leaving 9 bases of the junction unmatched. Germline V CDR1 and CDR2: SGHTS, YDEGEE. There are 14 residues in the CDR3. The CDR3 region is CASTRTGRLDTQYF. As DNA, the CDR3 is TGTGCCAGCACTAGGACAGGGCGTCTTGATACGCAGTATTTT.

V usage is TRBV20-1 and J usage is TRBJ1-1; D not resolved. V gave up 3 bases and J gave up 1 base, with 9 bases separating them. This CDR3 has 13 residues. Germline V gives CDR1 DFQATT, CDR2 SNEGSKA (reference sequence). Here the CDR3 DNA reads TGCAGTGCTAGTGATCCGGGGAACACTGAAGCTTTCTTT. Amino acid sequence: CSASDPGNTEAFF.

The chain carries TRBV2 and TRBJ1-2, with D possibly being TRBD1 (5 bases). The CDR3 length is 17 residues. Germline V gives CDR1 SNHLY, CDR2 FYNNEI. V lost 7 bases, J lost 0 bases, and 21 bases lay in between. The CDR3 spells CASTLTSWEGTNYGYTF. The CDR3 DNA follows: TGTGCCAGCACCCTAACGTCGTGGGAGGGGACTAACTATGGCTACACCTTC.

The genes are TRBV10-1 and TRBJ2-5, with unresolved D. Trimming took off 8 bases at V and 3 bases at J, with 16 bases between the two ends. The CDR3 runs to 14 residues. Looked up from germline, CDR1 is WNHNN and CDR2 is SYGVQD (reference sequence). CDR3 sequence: CASDLISGEETQYF. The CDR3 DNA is TGCGCCAGCGATCTGATATCTGGAGAAGAGACCCAGTACTTC.